This T cell receptor beta chain was retrieved from a study of cytomegalovirus exposure and HLA in healthy donors. Study-level findings and limits: What a later analysis reportedly showed was that an Asian-associated ancestry cluster had fewer N-insertions than the roughly 720-donor mean. In an earlier analysis, in under 700 donors, most V segments appeared productive either ~87% or ~30% of the time.

With regard to this clone: Its cognate antigen is unknown.

V lost 5 bases and J lost 4, with 8 bases in between. The CDR3 totals 12 residues. The germline gives CDR1 SGHVS, CDR2 FNYEAQ. Amplification used 60 Vbeta primers and 13 Jbeta primers. Profiled with immunoSEQ multiplex PCR; TCRdb holds only in-frame clones, not every one. Of 150,000 to 200,000 clones in the sample, around three quarters were seen once. Healthy donors of bone marrow made up the group. Material for sequencing was PBMCs. This sequence was found in a man aged 40-49 years in good health and CMV-seropositive. The chain is built from TRBV7-6 and TRBJ1-1; D is unresolved. The CDR3 DNA follows: TGTGCCAGCAGCCCAGCGGTCACTGAAGCTTTCTTT. Its protein is CASSPAVTEAFF.